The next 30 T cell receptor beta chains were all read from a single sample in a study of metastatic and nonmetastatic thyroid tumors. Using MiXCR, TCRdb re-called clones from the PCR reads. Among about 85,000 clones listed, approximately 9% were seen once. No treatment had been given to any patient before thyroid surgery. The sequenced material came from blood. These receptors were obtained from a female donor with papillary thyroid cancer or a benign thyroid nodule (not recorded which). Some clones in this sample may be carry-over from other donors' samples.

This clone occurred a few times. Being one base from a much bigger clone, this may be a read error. CDR3 region: CSARFRAAEQYF. The DNA of the CDR3 is TGCAGTGCTAGATTCAGGGCAGCCGAGCAGTACTTC. The chain combines TRBV20-1 with TRBJ2-7; a possible D gene is TRBD1 (5 bases). The CDR3 length is 12 residues. Deletions cut 2 bases from V and 6 bases from J, with 11 bases between. CDR1 and CDR2 from the germline V gene are DFQATT and SNEGSKA (reference sequence).

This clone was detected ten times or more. The CDR3 spells CASSQPLEGGPVKTQYF. Written as DNA, the CDR3 is TGCGCCAGCAGCCAACCCTTAGAGGGGGGGCCGGTAAAGACCCAGTACTTC. The chain couples TRBV4-1 to TRBJ2-5; D possibly corresponds to TRBD2 (7 bases). Germline CDR1 is MGHRA and CDR2 is YSYEKL. CDR3 length: 17 amino acids. The V end lost 2 bases, the J end lost 6 bases, and 22 bases lay between the germline ends.

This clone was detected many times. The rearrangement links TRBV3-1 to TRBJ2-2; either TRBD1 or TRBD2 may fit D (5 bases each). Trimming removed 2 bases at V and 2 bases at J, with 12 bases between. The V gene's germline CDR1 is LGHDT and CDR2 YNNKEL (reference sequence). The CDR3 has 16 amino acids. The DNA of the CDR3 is TGTGCCAGCAGCCAATCCCCCGGGGCCAACACCGGGGAGCTGTTTTTT. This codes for CASSQSPGANTGELFF.

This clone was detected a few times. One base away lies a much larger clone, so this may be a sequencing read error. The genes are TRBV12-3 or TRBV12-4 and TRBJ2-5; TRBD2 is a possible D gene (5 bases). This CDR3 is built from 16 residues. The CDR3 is CASSFPQLTRPETQCF. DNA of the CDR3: TGTGCCAGCAGTTTCCCCCAATTAACTAGGCCGGAGACCCAGTGCTTC.

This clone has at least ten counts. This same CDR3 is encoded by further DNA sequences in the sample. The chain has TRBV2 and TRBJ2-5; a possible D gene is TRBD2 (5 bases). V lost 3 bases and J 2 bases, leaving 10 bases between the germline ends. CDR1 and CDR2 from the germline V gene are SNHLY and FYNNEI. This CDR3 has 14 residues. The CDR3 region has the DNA TGTGCCAGCAGTGAGCTTAGCGCACAAGAGACCCAGTACTTC. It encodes CASSELSAQETQYF.

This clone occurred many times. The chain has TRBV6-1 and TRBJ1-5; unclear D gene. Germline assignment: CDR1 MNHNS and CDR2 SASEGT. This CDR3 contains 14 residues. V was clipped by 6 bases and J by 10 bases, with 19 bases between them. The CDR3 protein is CASSEPDGPSPQHF. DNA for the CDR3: TGTGCCAGCAGCGAACCGGACGGACCCTCTCCCCAGCATTTT.

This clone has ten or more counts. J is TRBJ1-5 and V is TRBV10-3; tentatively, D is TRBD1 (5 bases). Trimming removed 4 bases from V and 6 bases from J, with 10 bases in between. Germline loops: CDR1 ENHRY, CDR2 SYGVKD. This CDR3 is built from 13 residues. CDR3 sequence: CAISVGDGQPQHF. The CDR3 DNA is TGTGCCATCAGTGTGGGGGATGGTCAGCCCCAGCATTTT.

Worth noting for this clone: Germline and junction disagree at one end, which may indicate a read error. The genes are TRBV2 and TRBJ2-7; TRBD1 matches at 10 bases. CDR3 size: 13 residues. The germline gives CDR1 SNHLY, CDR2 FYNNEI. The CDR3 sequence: CASRGTGVYEQYF. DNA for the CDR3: TGCGCCTCCAGGGGGACAGGGGTCTACGAGCAGTACTTC. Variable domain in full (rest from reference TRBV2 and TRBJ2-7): EPEVTQTPSHQVTQMGQEVILRCVPISNHLYFYWYRQILGQKVEFLVSFYNNEISEKSEIFDDQFSVERPDGSNFTLKIRSTKLEDSAMYFCASRGTGVYEQYFGPGTRLTVT.

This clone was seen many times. The CDR3 loop reads CSANTPRGDSNQPQHF. CDR3 DNA: TGCAGTGCTAACACCCCCCGGGGGGACAGCAATCAGCCCCAGCATTTT. V is TRBV20-1 and J is TRBJ1-5, with a weak D call TRBD1 (5 bases). Trimming took off 4 bases at V and 1 base at J, with 17 bases between the two ends. Germline assignment: CDR1 DFQATT and CDR2 SNEGSKA (reference sequence). This CDR3 has 16 residues.

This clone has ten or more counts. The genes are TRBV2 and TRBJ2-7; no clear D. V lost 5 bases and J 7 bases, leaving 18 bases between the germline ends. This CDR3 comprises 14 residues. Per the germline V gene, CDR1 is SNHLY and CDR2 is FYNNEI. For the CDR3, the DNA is TGTGCCAGCAGTCGGCAAGAGTCAGTTCGGGAGCAGTACTTC. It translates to CASSRQESVREQYF.

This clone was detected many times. CDR3 sequence reads: CASTEAGSSTDTQYF. The CDR3 DNA is TGTGCCAGCACAGAAGCGGGGAGTAGCACAGATACGCAGTATTTT. The chain carries TRBV6-2 or TRBV6-3 and TRBJ2-3, with 7 bases fitting TRBD2. V gave up 7 bases and J gave up 0 bases; unmatched junction bases: 7. This CDR3 has 15 residues. Germline CDR1 MNHEY, CDR2 SVGEGT.

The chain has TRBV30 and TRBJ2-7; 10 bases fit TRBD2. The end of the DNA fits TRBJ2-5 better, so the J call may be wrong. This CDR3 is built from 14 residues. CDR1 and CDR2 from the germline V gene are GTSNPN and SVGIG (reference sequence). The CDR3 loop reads CAWRASGSLETQYF. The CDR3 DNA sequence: TGTGCCTGGAGGGCTAGCGGGAGCTTAGAGACCCAGTACTTC.

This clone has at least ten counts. The CDR3 spells CASSRGAKYNEQFF. The CDR3 region has the DNA TGTGCCAGCAGCCGGGGGGCAAAATACAATGAGCAGTTCTTC. This sequence joins TRBV7-9 and TRBJ2-1, with a weak D call TRBD2 (7 bases). CDR1 SEHNR and CDR2 FQNEAQ come from the germline V gene (reference sequence). CDR3 size: 14 residues. V lost 5 bases and J 4 bases, leaving 12 bases between the germline ends.

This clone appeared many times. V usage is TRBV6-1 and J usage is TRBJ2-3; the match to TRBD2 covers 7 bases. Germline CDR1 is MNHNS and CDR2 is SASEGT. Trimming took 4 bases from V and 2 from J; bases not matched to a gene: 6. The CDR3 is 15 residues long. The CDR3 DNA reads TGTGCCAGCAGTGGGGGTCTAGCGGACACAGATACGCAGTATTTT. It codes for CASSGGLADTDTQYF.

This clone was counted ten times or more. This CDR3 is CASGHIGQTETQYF. The DNA for the CDR3 is TGCGCCAGCGGCCACATCGGGCAGACCGAGACCCAGTACTTC. The chain employs TRBV5-1 and TRBJ2-5, with D unresolved. This CDR3 contains 14 residues. Trimming removed 7 bases at V and 5 bases at J, with 18 bases between. Germline V gene data show CDR1 as SGHRS and CDR2 as YFSETQ.

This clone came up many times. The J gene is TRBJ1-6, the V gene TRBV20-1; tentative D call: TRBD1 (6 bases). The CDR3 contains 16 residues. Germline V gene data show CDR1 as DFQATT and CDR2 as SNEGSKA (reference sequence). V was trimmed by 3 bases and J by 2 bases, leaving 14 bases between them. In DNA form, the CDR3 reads TGCAGTGCTAGGTGGGGGGGCGCCGCCTATAATTCACCCCTCCACTTT. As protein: CSARWGGAAYNSPLHF.

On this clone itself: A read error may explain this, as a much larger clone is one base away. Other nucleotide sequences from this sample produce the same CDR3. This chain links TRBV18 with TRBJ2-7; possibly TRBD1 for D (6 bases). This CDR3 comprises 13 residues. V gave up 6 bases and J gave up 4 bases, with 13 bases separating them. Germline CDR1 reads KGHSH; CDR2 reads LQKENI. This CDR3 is CASSDTTGYEQYF. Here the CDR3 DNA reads TGTGCCAGCTCCGATACGACAGGTTACGAGCAGTACTTC.

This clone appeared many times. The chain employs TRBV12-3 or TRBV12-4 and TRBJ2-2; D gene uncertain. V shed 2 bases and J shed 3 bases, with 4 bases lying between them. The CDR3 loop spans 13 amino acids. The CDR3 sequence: CASSLRDTGELFF. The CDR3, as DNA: TGTGCCAGCAGTTTAAGGGACACCGGGGAGCTGTTTTTT.

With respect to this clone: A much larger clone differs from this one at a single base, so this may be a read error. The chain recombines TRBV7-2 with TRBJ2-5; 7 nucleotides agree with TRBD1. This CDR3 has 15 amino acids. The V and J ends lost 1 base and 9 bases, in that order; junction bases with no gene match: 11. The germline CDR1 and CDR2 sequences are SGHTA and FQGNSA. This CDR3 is CASSLDAGTEVSQYF. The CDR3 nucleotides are TGTGCCAGCAGCTTAGACGCTGGGACAGAGGTGTCCCAGTACTTC.

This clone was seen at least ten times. Here the CDR3 DNA reads TGTGCCAGTAGTTATGGGACCCCGTACCCCACAGATACGCAGTATTTT. Its translation: CASSYGTPYPTDTQYF. The gene calls are TRBV19 and TRBJ2-3; D is tentatively TRBD1 or TRBD2 (5 bases each). Germline values: CDR1 LNHDA, CDR2 SQIVND (reference sequence). This CDR3 region has 16 residues. V was clipped by 5 bases and J by 2 bases, with 17 bases between them.

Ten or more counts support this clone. DNA for the CDR3: TGTGCCAGCTGGTTAGGGGGCGACACGCGAAATTCACCCCTCCACTTT. It codes for CASWLGGDTRNSPLHF. The J gene is TRBJ1-6, the V gene TRBV6-1, with 7 bases lining up with TRBD1. V dropped 8 bases and J dropped 7; count of bases not matched to a gene: 14. Germline CDR1 MNHNS, CDR2 SASEGT. The CDR3 runs 16 residues.

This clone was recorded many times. The CDR3 DNA follows: TGTGCCAGCAGTTACTACCAGGGGGCGGATGGCTACACCTTC. It encodes CASSYYQGADGYTF. This chain uses TRBV6-5 with TRBJ1-2, with 8 bases fitting TRBD1. The CDR3 has 14 residues. Looked up from germline, CDR1 is MNHEY and CDR2 is SVGAGI. Trimming removed 1 base from V and 6 bases from J; junction bases left unmatched: 4.

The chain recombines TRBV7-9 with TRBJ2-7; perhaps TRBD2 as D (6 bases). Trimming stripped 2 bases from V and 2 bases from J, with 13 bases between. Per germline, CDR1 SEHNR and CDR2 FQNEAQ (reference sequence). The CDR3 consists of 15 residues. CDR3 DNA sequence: TGTGCCAGCAGCTTATGGTCTAGCGAAACCTACGAGCAGTACTTC. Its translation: CASSLWSSETYEQYF.

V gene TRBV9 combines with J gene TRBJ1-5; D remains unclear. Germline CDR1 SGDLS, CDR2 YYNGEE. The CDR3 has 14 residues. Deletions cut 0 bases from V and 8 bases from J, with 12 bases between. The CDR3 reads CASSVADMVEPQHF. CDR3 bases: TGTGCCAGCAGCGTAGCTGATATGGTGGAGCCCCAGCATTTT.

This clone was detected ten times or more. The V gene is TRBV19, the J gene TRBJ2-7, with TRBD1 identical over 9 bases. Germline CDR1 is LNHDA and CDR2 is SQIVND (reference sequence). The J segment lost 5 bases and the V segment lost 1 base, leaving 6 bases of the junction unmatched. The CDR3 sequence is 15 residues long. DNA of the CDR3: TGTGCCAGTAGTATAGCCGGGACAGGGAGCAACGAGCAGTACTTC. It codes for CASSIAGTGSNEQYF. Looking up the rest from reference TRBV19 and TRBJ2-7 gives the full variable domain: DGGITQSPKYLFRKEGQNVTLSCEQNLNHDAMYWYRQDPGQGLRLIYYSQIVNDFQKGDIAEGYSVSREKKESFPLTVTSAQKNPTAFYLCASSIAGTGSNEQYFGPGTRLTVT.

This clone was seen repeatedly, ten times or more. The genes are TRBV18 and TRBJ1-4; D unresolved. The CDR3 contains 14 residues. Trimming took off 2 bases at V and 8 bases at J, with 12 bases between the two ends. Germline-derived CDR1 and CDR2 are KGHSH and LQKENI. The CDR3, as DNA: TGTGCCAGCTCACCAGGGTCTCGCCAGGAAAAACTGTTTTTT. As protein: CASSPGSRQEKLFF.

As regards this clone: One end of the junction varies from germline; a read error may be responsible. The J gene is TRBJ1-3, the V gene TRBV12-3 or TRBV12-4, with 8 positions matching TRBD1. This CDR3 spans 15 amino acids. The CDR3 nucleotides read TGTGCCAGCAGTTTCCTACAGGGGGTTGGAAACACCGTATATTTC. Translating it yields CASSFLQGVGNTVYF.

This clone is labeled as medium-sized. The CDR3 nucleotides are TGTGCCAGCAACCTGGAAGACACCGGGGAGCTGTTTTTT. It is translated as CASNLEDTGELFF. The chain couples TRBV6-1 to TRBJ2-2; D remains ambiguous. The germline V and J ends were trimmed by 7 bases and 3 bases, with 9 bases remaining between them. CDR3 length: 13 amino acids. The germline V gene has CDR1 MNHNS and CDR2 SASEGT.

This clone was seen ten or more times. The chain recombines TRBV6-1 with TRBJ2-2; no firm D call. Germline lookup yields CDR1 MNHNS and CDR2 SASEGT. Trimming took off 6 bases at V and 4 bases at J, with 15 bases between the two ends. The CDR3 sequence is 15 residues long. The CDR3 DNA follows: TGTGCCAGCAGCCCCGACCGGAGAGGCACCGGGGAGCTGTTTTTT. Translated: CASSPDRRGTGELFF.

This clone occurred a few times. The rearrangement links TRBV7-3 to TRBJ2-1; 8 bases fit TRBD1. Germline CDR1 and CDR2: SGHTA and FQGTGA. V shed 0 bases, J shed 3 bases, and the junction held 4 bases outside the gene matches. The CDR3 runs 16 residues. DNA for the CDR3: TGTGCCAGCAGCTTAACCGTACAGGGGGACTACAATGAGCAGTTCTTC. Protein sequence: CASSLTVQGDYNEQFF.